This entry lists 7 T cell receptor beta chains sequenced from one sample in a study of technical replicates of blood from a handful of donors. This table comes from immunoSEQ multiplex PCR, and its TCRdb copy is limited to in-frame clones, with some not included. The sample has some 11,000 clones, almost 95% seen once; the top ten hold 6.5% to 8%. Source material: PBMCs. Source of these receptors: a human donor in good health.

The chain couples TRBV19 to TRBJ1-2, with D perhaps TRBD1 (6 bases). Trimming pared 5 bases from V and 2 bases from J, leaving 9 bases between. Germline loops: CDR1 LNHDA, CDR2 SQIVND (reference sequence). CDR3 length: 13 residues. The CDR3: CASSGGQNYGYTF. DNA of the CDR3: TGTGCCAGTAGTGGAGGACAGAACTATGGCTACACCTTC.

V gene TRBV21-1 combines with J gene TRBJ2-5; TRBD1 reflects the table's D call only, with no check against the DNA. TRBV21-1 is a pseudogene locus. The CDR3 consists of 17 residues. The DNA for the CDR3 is TGTGCCAGCAGCAAAGGCGGGACAGGGCAAAACCAAGAGACCCAGTACTTC. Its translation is CASSKGGTGQNQETQYF.

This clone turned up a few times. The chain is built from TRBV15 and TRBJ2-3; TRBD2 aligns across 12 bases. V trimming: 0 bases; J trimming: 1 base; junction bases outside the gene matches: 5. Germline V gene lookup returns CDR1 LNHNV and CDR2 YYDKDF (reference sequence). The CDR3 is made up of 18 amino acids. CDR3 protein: CATSRELAGGPGTDTQYF. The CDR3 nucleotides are TGTGCCACCAGCAGAGAGCTAGCGGGAGGGCCTGGCACAGATACGCAGTATTTT. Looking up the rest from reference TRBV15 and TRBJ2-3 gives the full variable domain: DAMVIQNPRYQVTQFGKPVTLSCSQTLNHNVMYWYQQKSSQAPKLLFHYYDKDFNNEADTPDNFQSRRPNTSFCFLDIRSPGLGDTAMYLCATSRELAGGPGTDTQYFGPGTRLTVL.

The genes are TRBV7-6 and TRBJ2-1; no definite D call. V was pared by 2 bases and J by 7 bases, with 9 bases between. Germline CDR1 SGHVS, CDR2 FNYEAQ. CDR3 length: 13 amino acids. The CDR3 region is CASSLTAPNEQFF. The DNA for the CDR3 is TGTGCCAGCAGCTTAACAGCCCCTAATGAGCAGTTCTTC.

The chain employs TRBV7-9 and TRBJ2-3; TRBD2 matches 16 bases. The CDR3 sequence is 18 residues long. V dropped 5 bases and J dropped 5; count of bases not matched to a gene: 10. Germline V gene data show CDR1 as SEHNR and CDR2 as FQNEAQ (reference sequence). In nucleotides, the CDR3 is TGTGCCAGCAGCCGTCCCGGGACTAGCGGGAGGGCGAGAGATACGCAGTATTTT. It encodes CASSRPGTSGRARDTQYF.

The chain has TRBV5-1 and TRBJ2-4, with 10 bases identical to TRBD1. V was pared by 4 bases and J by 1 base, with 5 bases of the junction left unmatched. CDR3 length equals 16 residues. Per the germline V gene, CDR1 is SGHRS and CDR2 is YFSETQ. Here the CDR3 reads CASSARTGGAKNIQYF. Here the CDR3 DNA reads TGCGCCAGCAGCGCCCGGACAGGGGGGGCCAAAAACATTCAGTACTTC.

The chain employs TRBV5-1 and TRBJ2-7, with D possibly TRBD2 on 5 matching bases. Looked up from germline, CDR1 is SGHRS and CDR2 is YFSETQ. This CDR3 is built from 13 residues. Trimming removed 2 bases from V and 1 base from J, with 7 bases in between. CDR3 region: CASSFSGSYEQYF. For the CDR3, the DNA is TGCGCCAGCAGCTTTTCGGGATCCTACGAGCAGTACTTC.